This record looks at one T cell receptor (beta chain) sequence and its context. The antigen is undetermined. This sample is part of a study of blood T cells in healthy people across ages. Study conclusions and caveats: Naive CD4+ cell counts and diversity both ran higher in long-lived than in aged donors. Estimates based on one million T cells were treated as lower bounds. Strong correlation was found linking TCR beta diversity to naive T cell percentage.

PCR was performed a second time for roughly 6 to 12 cycles using a sample-barcoded 5' primer and a J-beta primer mix. Every cDNA was tagged by a template-switch adaptor with 12 random nucleotides. TCRdb itself ran the 5' RACE reads through MiXCR, one entry per CDR3 protein. The sample carries around 1.1 million distinct CDR3 sequences, roughly two fifths recorded once. Trimming took 4 bases from V and 4 from J; bases not matched to a gene: 6. CDR1 GTSNPN and CDR2 SVGIG come from the germline V gene (reference sequence). This CDR3 is 13 amino acids long. The chain links TRBV30 to TRBJ1-2; TRBD1 agrees at 7 bases. Sequencing was carried out using blood. The sequence was collected from a man aged 18 to 29 in good health. This CDR3 is CAWNPGGSYGYTF. The CDR3 DNA follows: TGTGCCTGGAATCCAGGGGGATCCTATGGCTACACCTTC.